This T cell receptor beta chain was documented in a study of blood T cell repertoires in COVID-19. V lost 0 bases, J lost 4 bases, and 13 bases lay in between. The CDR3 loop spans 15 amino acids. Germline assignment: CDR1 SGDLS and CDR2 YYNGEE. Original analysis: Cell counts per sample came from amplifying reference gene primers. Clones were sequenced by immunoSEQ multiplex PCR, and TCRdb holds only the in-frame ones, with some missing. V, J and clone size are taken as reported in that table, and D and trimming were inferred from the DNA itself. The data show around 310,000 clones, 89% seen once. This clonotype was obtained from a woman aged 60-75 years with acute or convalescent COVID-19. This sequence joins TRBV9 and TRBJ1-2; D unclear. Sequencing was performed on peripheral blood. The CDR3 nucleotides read TGTGCCAGCAGCGTAGAGGGAGCCGCGAGCTATGGCTACACCTTC. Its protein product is CASSVEGAASYGYTF. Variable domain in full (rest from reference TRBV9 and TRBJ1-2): DSGVTQTPKHLITATGQRVTLRCSPRSGDLSVYWYQQSLDQGLQFLIQYYNGEERAKGNILERFSAQQFPDLHSELNLSSLELGDSALYFCASSVEGAASYGYTFGSGTRLTVV.